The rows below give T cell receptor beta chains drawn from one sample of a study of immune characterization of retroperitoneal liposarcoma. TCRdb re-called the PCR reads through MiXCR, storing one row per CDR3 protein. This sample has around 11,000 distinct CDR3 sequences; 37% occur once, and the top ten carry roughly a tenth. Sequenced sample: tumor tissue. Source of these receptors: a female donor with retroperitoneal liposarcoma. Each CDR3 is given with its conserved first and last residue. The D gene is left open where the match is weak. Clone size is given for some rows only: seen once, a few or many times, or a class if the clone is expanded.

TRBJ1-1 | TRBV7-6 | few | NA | TGTGCCAGCAGCTCGGCAGGGGTCACTGAAGCTTTCTTT | CASSSAGVTEAFF
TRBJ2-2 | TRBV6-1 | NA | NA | TGTGCCAGCAGTGAAGCGAGAGGGATCCCCGGGGAGCTGTTTTTT | CASSEARGIPGELFF
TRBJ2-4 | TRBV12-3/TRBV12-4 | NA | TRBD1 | TGTGCCAGTCAGACAGGGATGGGCAAAAACATTCAGTACTTC | CASQTGMGKNIQYF
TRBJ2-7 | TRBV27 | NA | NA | TGTGCCAGCAAAGCGTGGGGAGACTACGAGCAGTACTTC | CASKAWGDYEQYF
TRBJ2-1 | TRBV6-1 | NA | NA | TGTGCCAGCAGTTACCTGCCAGGTGGTGGTTACAATGAGCAGTTCTTC | CASSYLPGGGYNEQFF
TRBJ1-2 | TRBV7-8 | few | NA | TGTGCCAGCAGCTTAGCGGGGGCGGATGGCTACACCTTC | CASSLAGADGYTF
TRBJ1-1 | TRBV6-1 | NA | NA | TGTGCCAGCAGTATGGGACGGGCGAACACTGAAGCTTTCTTT | CASSMGRANTEAFF
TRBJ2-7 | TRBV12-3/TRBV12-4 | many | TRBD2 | TGTGCCAGCAGTTTAGTAGTTAGCGGGGGTGCGTACAATGAGCAGTACTTC | CASSLVVSGGAYNEQYF
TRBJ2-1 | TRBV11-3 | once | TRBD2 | TGTGCCAGCAGCTCGCGCGGGGGGTTCACGGGTGAGCAGTTCTTC | CASSSRGGFTGEQFF
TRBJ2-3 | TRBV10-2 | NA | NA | TGCGCCAGCAGTGAGTCGGCTGGGACTGGTACGCAGTATTTT | CASSESAGTGTQYF